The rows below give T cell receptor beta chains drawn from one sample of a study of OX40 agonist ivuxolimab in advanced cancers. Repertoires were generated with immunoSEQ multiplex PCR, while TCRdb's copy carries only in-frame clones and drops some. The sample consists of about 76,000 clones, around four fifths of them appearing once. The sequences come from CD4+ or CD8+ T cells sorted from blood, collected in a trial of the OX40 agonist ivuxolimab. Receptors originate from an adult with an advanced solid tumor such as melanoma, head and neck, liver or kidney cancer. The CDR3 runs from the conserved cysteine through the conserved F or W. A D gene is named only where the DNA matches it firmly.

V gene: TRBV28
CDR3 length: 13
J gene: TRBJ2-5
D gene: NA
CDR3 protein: CASSLRGQETQYF

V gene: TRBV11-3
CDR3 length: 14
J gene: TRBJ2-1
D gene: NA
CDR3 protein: CASSLDRGVGEQFF

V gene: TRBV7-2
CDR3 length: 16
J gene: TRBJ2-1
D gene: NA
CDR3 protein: CASSLIRGPNLDEQFF

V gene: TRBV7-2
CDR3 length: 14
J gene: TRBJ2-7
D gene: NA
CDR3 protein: CASSLQGQAYEQYF

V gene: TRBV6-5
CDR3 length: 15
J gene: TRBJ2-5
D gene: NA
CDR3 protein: CASSYSRQTQETQYF

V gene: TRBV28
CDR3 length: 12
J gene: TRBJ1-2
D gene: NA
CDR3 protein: CASSPRTYGYTF

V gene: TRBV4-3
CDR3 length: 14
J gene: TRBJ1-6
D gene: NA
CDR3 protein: CASSQDEVGSPLHF

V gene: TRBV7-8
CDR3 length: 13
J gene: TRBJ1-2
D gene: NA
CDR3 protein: CASRPTSTSGYTF

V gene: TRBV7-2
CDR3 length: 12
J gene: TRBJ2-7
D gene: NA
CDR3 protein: CASSFTIYEQYF

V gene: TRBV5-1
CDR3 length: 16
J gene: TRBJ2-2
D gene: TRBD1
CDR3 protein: CASSFRRDSNTGELFF

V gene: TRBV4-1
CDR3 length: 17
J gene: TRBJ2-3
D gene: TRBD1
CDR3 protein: CASSQDRAGGMTDTQYF

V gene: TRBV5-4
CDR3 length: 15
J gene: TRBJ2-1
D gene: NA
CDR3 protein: CASSLDLGEYNEQFF

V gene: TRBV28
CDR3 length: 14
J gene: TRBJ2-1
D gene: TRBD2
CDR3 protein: CASNLAGRHNEQFF

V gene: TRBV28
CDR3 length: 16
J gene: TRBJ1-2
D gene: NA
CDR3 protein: CASSLIGTQGIYGYTF

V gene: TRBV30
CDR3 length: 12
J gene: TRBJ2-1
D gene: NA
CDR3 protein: CAWTVGDNEQFF

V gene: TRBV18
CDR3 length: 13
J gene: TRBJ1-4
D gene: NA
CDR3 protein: CASSPDPGEKLFF

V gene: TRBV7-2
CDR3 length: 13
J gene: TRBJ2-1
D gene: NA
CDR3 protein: CASSLNSVGEQFF

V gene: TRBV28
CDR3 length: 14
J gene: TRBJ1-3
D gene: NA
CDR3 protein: CASSNSGSGNTIYF

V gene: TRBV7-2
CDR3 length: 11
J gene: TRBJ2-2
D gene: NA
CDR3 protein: CASSLDGELFF

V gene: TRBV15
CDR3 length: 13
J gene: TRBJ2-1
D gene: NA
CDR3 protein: CATSRDRGRGQFF

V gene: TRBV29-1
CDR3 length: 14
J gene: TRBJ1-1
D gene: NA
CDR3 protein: CSVDPHSGRTEAFF

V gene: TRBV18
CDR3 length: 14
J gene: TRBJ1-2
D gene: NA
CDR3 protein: CASSPTEQGSGYTF

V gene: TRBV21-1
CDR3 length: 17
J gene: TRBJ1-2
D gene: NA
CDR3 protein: CASSKVNPRRDDYGYTF

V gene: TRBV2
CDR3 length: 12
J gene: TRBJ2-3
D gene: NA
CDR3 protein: CASSDDRDTQYF